The 21 T cell receptor beta chains in this list originate from one sample, sequenced in a study of blood T cell repertoires in COVID-19. Data came from immunoSEQ multiplex PCR; TCRdb stores just in-frame clones and leaves some out. The sample consists of roughly 250,000 clones, 81% of them appearing once. Sequencing was performed on peripheral blood. These receptors came from a woman aged 55-75 years with active or convalescent COVID-19.

This chain uses TRBV4-2 with TRBJ1-2; TRBD1 aligns across 7 bases. The CDR3 is made up of 15 amino acids. The junction had 6 bases not matched to a gene; V was cut back by 0 bases and J by 5 bases. Germline CDR1 reads LGHNA; CDR2 reads YNFKEQ. The chain's CDR3 is CASSQDVQGLYGYTF. For the CDR3, the DNA is TGTGCCAGCAGCCAAGATGTACAGGGGCTGTATGGCTACACCTTC.

The J gene is TRBJ1-2, the V gene TRBV7-9; 10 nucleotides agree with TRBD1. Germline V gives CDR1 SEHNR, CDR2 FQNEAQ (reference sequence). V trimming: 5 bases; J trimming: 0 bases; junction bases outside the gene matches: 9. This CDR3 has 17 amino acids. The CDR3 sequence is CASSRPPTGGANYGYTF. In DNA, the CDR3 is TGTGCCAGCAGCCGACCACCGACAGGGGGCGCTAACTATGGCTACACCTTC.

V gene TRBV27 combines with J gene TRBJ2-7; TRBD1 agrees at 7 bases. J was trimmed by 2 bases and V by 8 bases; bases with no gene match: 9. CDR1 is MNHEY, CDR2 SMNVEV, per germline (reference sequence). CDR3 length: 14 residues. The CDR3 DNA reads as TGTGCCAGCCGCCGAAGGGGACAGACCTACGAGCAGTACTTC. Translating gives CASRRRGQTYEQYF.

This chain joins TRBV4-1 and TRBJ2-3, with TRBD1 matching 7 bases. The junction had 5 bases not matched to a gene; V was cut back by 1 base and J by 1 base. The CDR3 has 16 residues. Per the germline V gene, CDR1 is MGHRA and CDR2 is YSYEKL. Here the CDR3 DNA reads TGCGCCAGCAGCCAAGTCTACAGGGGCGGCACAGATACGCAGTATTTT. Its translation: CASSQVYRGGTDTQYF.

In this sample, this clone turned up a few times. CDR3 loop: CASSPGDYNEQFF. The CDR3 bases are TGCGCCAGCAGCCCGGGGGACTACAATGAGCAGTTCTTC. The chain has TRBV5-1 and TRBJ2-1; D is perhaps TRBD2 (6 bases). The CDR3 covers 13 residues. Deletions cut 4 bases from V and 3 bases from J, with 8 bases between. From germline, CDR1 is SGHRS and CDR2 YFSETQ.

The chain is built from TRBV5-6 and TRBJ2-4, with D maybe TRBD2 (5 bases). The CDR3 totals 14 residues. Trimming stripped 1 base from V and 8 bases from J, with 13 bases between. CDR1 and CDR2 from the germline V gene are SGHDT and YYEEEE. The CDR3 region has the DNA TGTGCCAGCAGCTTGTCTCTAGCTGGAGACATTCAGTACTTC. It yields the protein CASSLSLAGDIQYF.

This clone was counted once. The rearrangement joins TRBV19 to TRBJ2-2; 10 nucleotides match TRBD1. V dropped 6 bases and J dropped 7; count of bases not matched to a gene: 11. CDR3 length equals 16 residues. Germline CDR1 is LNHDA and CDR2 is SQIVND (reference sequence). CDR3 loop: CASRPPGTGEDGELFF. As DNA, the CDR3 is TGTGCCAGTAGGCCCCCCGGGACAGGGGAGGACGGGGAGCTGTTTTTT.

V usage is TRBV6-6 and J usage is TRBJ1-3, with a weak D call TRBD1 (6 bases). V dropped 0 bases and J dropped 0 bases, with 9 bases sitting between them. Germline CDR1 MNHNY, CDR2 SVGAGI (reference sequence). This CDR3 spans 16 amino acids. The CDR3 region is CASSYSPRGSGNTIYF. The CDR3 DNA sequence: TGTGCCAGCAGTTACTCTCCCAGGGGCTCTGGAAACACCATATATTTT.

This clone was detected only a few times. The J gene is TRBJ2-7, the V gene TRBV6-6, with 8 bases matching TRBD2. Germline V gene data show CDR1 as MNHNY and CDR2 as SVGAGI (reference sequence). The ends lost 6 bases at V and 6 bases at J; junction bases unmatched: 10. This CDR3 has 14 residues. The CDR3 protein is CASSLPGRGGEQYF. As DNA, the CDR3 is TGTGCCAGCAGCCTACCCGGGAGGGGGGGCGAGCAGTACTTC.

The genes are TRBV2 and TRBJ1-1; 7 bases map to TRBD1. V was pared by 4 bases and J by 3 bases, with 2 bases of the junction left unmatched. Germline V gene data show CDR1 as SNHLY and CDR2 as FYNNEI. The CDR3 has 13 residues. The CDR3 DNA reads TGTGCCAGCAGTGGACAGGGTGACACTGAAGCTTTCTTT. The encoded protein is CASSGQGDTEAFF.

The chain employs TRBV6-1 and TRBJ1-3; 7 bases are a match to TRBD1. Germline V gives CDR1 MNHNS, CDR2 SASEGT. The CDR3 loop spans 16 amino acids. J lost 4 bases, V lost 2 bases, and 8 bases had no gene match. The CDR3 DNA sequence: TGTGCCAGCAGTGAAACAGGGGAAGAGGCGGGAAACACCATATATTTT. It specifies CASSETGEEAGNTIYF.

This clone was recorded at least ten times. This chain connects TRBV2 to TRBJ2-7, with D perhaps TRBD1 (6 bases). From germline, CDR1 is SNHLY and CDR2 FYNNEI. The CDR3 totals 12 residues. The CDR3 protein is CASQGVFYEQYF. For the CDR3, the DNA is TGTGCTTCACAGGGTGTGTTCTACGAGCAGTACTTC.

V gene TRBV4-2 combines with J gene TRBJ1-5; no reliable D call. The CDR3 covers 15 residues. Between the trimmed V and J ends, which lost 0 bases and 2 bases, there was a span of 8 bases. Germline values: CDR1 LGHNA, CDR2 YNFKEQ. CDR3 sequence reads: CASSQDTRGNQPQHF. The DNA for the CDR3 is TGTGCCAGCAGCCAAGACACCCGAGGCAATCAGCCCCAGCATTTT.

This chain connects TRBV4-1 to TRBJ1-6, with 7 bases matching TRBD1. The CDR3 sequence is 17 residues long. Germline V gene sequence: CDR1 MGHRA, CDR2 YSYEKL. Germline trimming cut 1 base from V and 3 bases from J; bases unmatched to any gene: 6. The CDR3 DNA sequence: TGCGCCAGCAGCCAAGGCTTACGACAGGGCTATAATTCACCCCTCCACTTT. Translating gives CASSQGLRQGYNSPLHF.

The V and J genes are TRBV10-3 and TRBJ1-1; 11 positions agree with TRBD1. The J segment lost 4 bases and the V segment lost 6 bases, leaving 4 bases of the junction unmatched. The CDR3 is 14 residues long. Germline V gene lookup returns CDR1 ENHRY and CDR2 SYGVKD. CDR3 amino acids: CAISLGTGGTEAFF. The CDR3 DNA reads TGTGCCATCAGCCTCGGGACAGGGGGCACTGAAGCTTTCTTT.

The V and J genes are TRBV28 and TRBJ2-1; 10 bases align to TRBD1. The CDR3 is 16 amino acids. Trimming cost V 6 bases and J 9 bases; bases outside gene matches: 14. Germline-derived CDR1 and CDR2 are MDHEN and SYDVKM. The CDR3 nucleotides are TGTGCCAGCAGATACCCTGGGGACAGGGGAACTGGTGAGCAGTTCTTC. This codes for CASRYPGDRGTGEQFF.

This chain joins TRBV18 and TRBJ2-7; D is uncertain. Germline V gene lookup returns CDR1 KGHSH and CDR2 LQKENI. There are 15 residues in the CDR3. Trimming removed 0 bases from V and 0 bases from J, with 9 bases in between. The CDR3: CASSPPVGSSYEQYF. The CDR3, as DNA: TGTGCCAGCTCACCACCGGTTGGCAGCTCCTACGAGCAGTACTTC.

The sample holds a few counts of this clone. The V gene is TRBV5-8, the J gene TRBJ1-1, with TRBD1 matching over 8 bases. CDR1 and CDR2 from the germline V gene are SGHTS and YDEGEE. This CDR3 is built from 18 residues. V trimming: 0 bases; J trimming: 4 bases; junction bases outside the gene matches: 14. The CDR3 here is CASSLEGLAGGAGTEAFF. CDR3 DNA sequence: TGTGCCAGCAGCTTGGAAGGTTTGGCAGGGGGCGCCGGCACTGAAGCTTTCTTT.

The chain is built from TRBV6-5 and TRBJ2-2; 9 nucleotides align to TRBD1. Trimming took 10 bases from V and 5 from J; bases not matched to a gene: 8. The germline V gene encodes CDR1 MNHEY and CDR2 SVGAGI. The CDR3 sequence is 14 residues long. The CDR3 here is CATLDRGSTGELFF. In nucleotides, the CDR3 is TGTGCCACCCTGGACAGGGGTAGTACCGGGGAGCTGTTTTTT.

The chain uses TRBV14 and TRBJ1-1; D is unclear. The CDR3 spans 14 residues. Trimming removed 0 bases from V and 6 bases from J, with 11 bases in between. Germline-derived CDR1 and CDR2 are SGHDN and FVKESK. The CDR3 protein is CASSQEAGSAEAFF. The DNA of the CDR3 is TGTGCCAGCAGCCAAGAGGCCGGGTCTGCTGAAGCTTTCTTT.

This CDR3 reads CASSVGGGRGTGANVLTF. In nucleotides, the CDR3 is TGTGCCAGCAGCGTAGGAGGAGGGAGGGGGACTGGGGCCAACGTCCTGACTTTC. The rearrangement joins TRBV9 to TRBJ2-6, with D possibly matching TRBD2 (7 bases). There are 18 residues in the CDR3. The V gene's germline CDR1 is SGDLS and CDR2 YYNGEE. Trimming cost V 0 bases and J 2 bases, with 15 bases left between them.